This passage covers 9 T cell receptor beta chains from one sample sequenced in a study of long-term antiretroviral therapy in people with HIV. The immunoSEQ assay was v3.0, run at survey level. Using immunoSEQ multiplex PCR, the repertoire was profiled, and TCRdb retains in-frame clones only, with some absent. The table has tens of thousands of clones, roughly 88% seen once; the top ten hold approximately 6.4%. The input for sequencing was unsorted PBMCs, taken 0.6 years after starting antiretroviral therapy. These receptors originate from a man in his 60s with HIV.

In DNA form, the CDR3 reads TGTGCCAGCAGTGAGAACGGCGGGGAGACCCAGTACTTC. Translating it yields CASSENGGETQYF. The J gene is TRBJ2-5, the V gene TRBV2; tentative D call: TRBD2 (5 bases). Germline V gives CDR1 SNHLY, CDR2 FYNNEI. The V gene lost 3 bases and the J gene lost 5 bases, with 10 bases spanning the gap. The CDR3 is 13 residues long.

The chain employs TRBV28 and TRBJ2-3, with no clear D. V was cut by 3 bases and J by 4 bases, with 8 bases left in between. Germline assignment: CDR1 MDHEN and CDR2 SYDVKM. The CDR3 totals 13 residues. This chain's CDR3 is CASSFPWADTQYF. The CDR3 nucleotides are TGTGCCAGCAGTTTTCCTTGGGCAGATACGCAGTATTTT.

This chain joins TRBV10-1 and TRBJ2-1; a weak D match, TRBD2 (5 bases). Germline CDR1 WNHNN, CDR2 SYGVQD (reference sequence). CDR3 length: 13 amino acids. V lost 2 bases and J 4 bases, leaving 6 bases between the germline ends. CDR3 residues: CASSEAGYNEQFF. CDR3 sequence (DNA): TGCGCCAGCAGTGAGGCGGGTTACAATGAGCAGTTCTTC.

The rearrangement joins TRBV11-2 to TRBJ2-5; D is unresolved. This CDR3 region has 11 residues. V was clipped by 4 bases and J by 4 bases, with 4 bases between them. The germline CDR1 and CDR2 sequences are SGHAT and FQNNGV. CDR3 nucleotide sequence: TGTGCCAGCAGCTGGGGAGAGACCCAGTACTTC. Translated, it gives CASSWGETQYF.

This clone has only a few counts. The chain couples TRBV2 to TRBJ2-3, with 9 positions matching TRBD2. The CDR3 loop spans 17 amino acids. The ends lost 6 bases at V and 2 bases at J; junction bases unmatched: 12. Looked up from germline, CDR1 is SNHLY and CDR2 is FYNNEI. CDR3 protein: CASSDGRLAELTDTQYF. The CDR3 coding sequence is TGTGCCAGCAGCGACGGCAGACTAGCGGAACTCACAGATACGCAGTATTTT.

J is TRBJ2-2 and V is TRBV7-9; D is unresolved. Germline assignment: CDR1 SEHNR and CDR2 FQNEAQ (reference sequence). V gave up 2 bases and J gave up 7 bases, with 5 bases separating them. The CDR3 has 12 residues. CDR3 DNA: TGTGCCAGCAGCTTAAGAAACGGGGAGCTGTTTTTT. Encoded protein: CASSLRNGELFF. Complete variable domain (other parts from reference TRBV7-9 and TRBJ2-2): DTGVSQNPRHKITKRGQNVTFRCDPISEHNRLYWYRQTLGQGPEFLTYFQNEAQLEKSRLLSDRFSAERPKGSFSTLEIQRTEQGDSAMYLCASSLRNGELFFGEGSRLTVL.

The V and J genes are TRBV12-5 and TRBJ2-5; D is undetermined. The CDR3 loop spans 15 amino acids. In germline, CDR1 is LGHNT, CDR2 FRNRAP. V shed 0 bases and J shed 1 base, with 9 bases lying between them. CDR3 coding DNA: TGTGCTAGTGGTTTGGTAATGGGGATCCAAGAGACCCAGTACTTC. This gives the protein CASGLVMGIQETQYF.

This chain joins TRBV5-6 and TRBJ1-2, with D unclear. This CDR3 region has 12 residues. Germline CDR1 and CDR2: SGHDT and YYEEEE. V was shortened by 3 bases and J by 4 bases, with 7 bases between the two germline ends. CDR3 region: CASSSPFYGYTF. The CDR3, as DNA: TGTGCCAGCAGCTCACCATTCTATGGCTACACCTTC.

This chain joins TRBV4-1 and TRBJ1-5; 7 positions agree with TRBD1. Germline V gene lookup returns CDR1 MGHRA and CDR2 YSYEKL. The trim removed 4 bases at V and 0 bases at J, leaving 12 bases unmatched. The CDR3 runs to 18 residues. This CDR3 is CASSRNFLGTVSNQPQHF. The CDR3, as DNA: TGCGCCAGCAGCCGAAACTTTCTCGGGACAGTTAGCAATCAGCCCCAGCATTTT.